The 25 T cell receptor beta chains listed next were all sequenced from one sample in a study of blood T cell repertoires in COVID-19. Assay: immunoSEQ multiplex PCR; the TCRdb copy retains only in-frame clones and omits some. The table lists more than 350,000 clones, roughly 90% of them singletons. The sequencing input was peripheral blood. The receptors stem from a young woman with COVID-19, enrolled during active disease.

V and J are TRBV3-1 (or the pseudogene TRBV3-2) and TRBJ1-2; the match to TRBD1 covers 7 bases. The germline V gene has CDR1 LGHDT and CDR2 YNNKEL (reference sequence). Trimming removed 5 bases from V and 8 bases from J; junction bases left unmatched: 8. The CDR3 runs 13 residues. DNA for the CDR3: TGTGCCAGCAGCTCGTCACAAGGGGGCGGCTACACCTTC. Its protein product is CASSSSQGGGYTF.

CDR3 residues: CASSEKRIEVFRAFF. CDR3 DNA: TGTGCCAGCAGTGAAAAGCGAATCGAGGTTTTTAGAGCTTTCTTT. This sequence joins TRBV6-1 and TRBJ1-1, with D hard to call. CDR3 length equals 15 residues. CDR1 and CDR2 from the germline V gene are MNHNS and SASEGT. With 2 bases removed from V and 10 bases from J, the gap between germline ends came to 20 bases.

Note on this clone: At the DNA level, this CDR3 is encoded by other sequences in the same sample as well. This chain joins TRBV28 and TRBJ1-2; D possibly corresponds to TRBD1 (5 bases). This CDR3 has 13 amino acids. The germline V gene has CDR1 MDHEN and CDR2 SYDVKM. V dropped 3 bases and J dropped 8 bases, with 13 bases sitting between them. CDR3 protein: CASSLGQGGGYTF. In DNA, the CDR3 is TGTGCCAGCAGTTTGGGGCAGGGAGGCGGCTACACCTTC.

V is TRBV14 and J is TRBJ2-1; TRBD2 matches at 7 bases. The CDR3 consists of 13 residues. With 1 base clipped from V and 6 bases from J, the junction kept 0 bases outside the gene matches. CDR1 and CDR2 (germline): SGHDN, FVKESK. The CDR3 bases are TGTGCCAGCAGCCAAGGGGGGGGCAATGAGCAGTTCTTC. It encodes CASSQGGGNEQFF.

The chain joins TRBV29-1 to TRBJ2-5, with 13 nucleotides matching TRBD2. There are 15 residues in the CDR3. Trimming took 8 bases from V and 2 from J; bases not matched to a gene: 8. Germline CDR1 is SQVTM and CDR2 is ANQGSEA. CDR3 in DNA: TGCAGCATCGGACTAGCGGGAGACAATCAAGAGACCCAGTACTTC. Encoded protein: CSIGLAGDNQETQYF.

The chain combines TRBV11-2 with TRBJ2-2; maybe TRBD2 (6 bases). This CDR3 has 13 residues. Germline assignment: CDR1 SGHAT and CDR2 FQNNGV. With 8 bases removed from V and 7 bases from J, the gap between germline ends came to 14 bases. As DNA, the CDR3 is TGTGCCAGCTTCTCACGGGGGTACGGGGAGCTGTTTTTT. This sequence encodes CASFSRGYGELFF.

J is TRBJ1-2 and V is TRBV19; 8 nucleotides agree with TRBD1. The J segment lost 7 bases and the V segment lost 4 bases, leaving 5 bases of the junction unmatched. This CDR3 comprises 13 residues. Germline V gene sequence: CDR1 LNHDA, CDR2 SQIVND (reference sequence). The CDR3 DNA reads as TGTGCCAGTAGTACGACAGGGGTGGCTGGCTACACCTTC. Amino acids: CASSTTGVAGYTF.

The J gene is TRBJ1-3, the V gene TRBV18; tentatively, D is TRBD1 (5 bases). Per the germline V gene, CDR1 is KGHSH and CDR2 is LQKENI. The CDR3 spans 17 residues. V was pared by 2 bases and J by 0 bases, with 14 bases between. CDR3 sequence reads: CASSPFPYTGSGNTIYF. The CDR3 DNA sequence: TGTGCCAGCTCACCATTCCCCTATACAGGCTCTGGAAACACCATATATTTT.

J is TRBJ2-5 and V is TRBV5-6; unclear D gene. This CDR3 is 15 amino acids long. Trimming removed 6 bases from V and 2 bases from J, with 17 bases in between. Germline loops: CDR1 SGHDT, CDR2 YYEEEE. The CDR3 nucleotides read TGTGCCAGCACCCTGTGGAGCTCTGATCAAGAGACCCAGTACTTC. Translation: CASTLWSSDQETQYF.

The rearrangement joins TRBV3-1 (or the pseudogene TRBV3-2) to TRBJ2-3, with D possibly TRBD2 on 6 matching bases. Germline CDR1 is LGHDT and CDR2 is YNNKEL (reference sequence). The CDR3 loop spans 17 amino acids. Trimming stripped 0 bases from V and 2 bases from J, with 15 bases between. CDR3 DNA: TGTGCCAGCAGCCAAGACCGTCGACGGACTACCACAGATACGCAGTATTTT. This translates into CASSQDRRRTTTDTQYF.

The V and J genes are TRBV15 and TRBJ1-2; no clear D. There are 18 residues in the CDR3. Trimming stripped 0 bases from V and 7 bases from J, with 24 bases between. The V gene's germline CDR1 is LNHNV and CDR2 YYDKDF (reference sequence). The CDR3 nucleotides are TGTGCCACCAGCAGAGATCTGGCGGGCAAGCTTCCTCGTATTGGCTACACCTTC. This codes for CATSRDLAGKLPRIGYTF.

The chain recombines TRBV4-2 with TRBJ2-1; 11 bases line up with TRBD2. J was trimmed by 7 bases and V by 4 bases; bases with no gene match: 9. The CDR3 consists of 16 residues. Germline CDR1 reads LGHNA; CDR2 reads YNFKEQ. DNA for the CDR3: TGTGCCAGCAGCCGAGAGTTAGCGGGGGGGCGGAATGAGCAGTTCTTC. Residues: CASSRELAGGRNEQFF.

This clone was seen more than once but under ten times. The chain couples TRBV27 to TRBJ1-1; D ambiguous. CDR1 is MNHEY, CDR2 SMNVEV, per germline (reference sequence). V was trimmed by 5 bases and J by 8 bases, leaving 18 bases between them. The CDR3 runs 14 residues. The DNA for the CDR3 is TGTGCCAGCAGTCCGCTGGGCCCCCGCGGGGAAGCTTTCTTT. This encodes CASSPLGPRGEAFF.

This chain links TRBV7-2 with TRBJ1-6; D is possibly TRBD1 (6 bases). Germline V CDR1 and CDR2: SGHTA, FQGNSA. V lost 1 base, J lost 2 bases, and 12 bases lay in between. This CDR3 is 17 amino acids long. CDR3 residues: CASSLVGAGPYNSPLHF. CDR3 nucleotides: TGTGCCAGCAGCTTAGTGGGGGCAGGCCCCTATAATTCACCCCTCCACTTT.

This clone has only a few counts. This chain connects TRBV6-5 to TRBJ1-5, with TRBD1 as a possible D gene (5 bases). CDR1 is MNHEY, CDR2 SVGAGI, per germline. The V end lost 8 bases, the J end lost 2 bases, and 13 bases lay between the germline ends. CDR3 length: 14 amino acids. The CDR3 DNA is TGTGCCAGCCGTTCAGGGAACGGCAATCAGCCCCAGCATTTT. It yields the protein CASRSGNGNQPQHF.

V usage is TRBV6-5 and J usage is TRBJ2-7, with D perhaps TRBD1 (6 bases). The germline V and J ends were trimmed by 5 bases and 2 bases, with 16 bases remaining between them. The CDR3 contains 15 residues. Looked up from germline, CDR1 is MNHEY and CDR2 is SVGAGI. The CDR3 DNA reads TGTGCCAGCAGTACCCAGGACAGATCACCCTACGAGCAGTACTTC. Translating gives CASSTQDRSPYEQYF.

J is TRBJ2-1 and V is TRBV6-5, with a weak D call TRBD1 (7 bases). Germline V gives CDR1 MNHEY, CDR2 SVGAGI. The V and J ends lost 6 bases and 14 bases respectively, with 14 bases between them. The CDR3 loop spans 11 amino acids. The CDR3 DNA reads as TGTGCCAGCAGCTCCCAGGGGGAGGAGTTCTTC. This gives the protein CASSSQGEEFF.

The chain combines TRBV5-6 with TRBJ2-3; TRBD2 matches at 9 bases. Germline CDR1 SGHDT, CDR2 YYEEEE. Unmatched junction bases numbered 15, after V lost 4 bases and J lost 6 bases. The CDR3 has 17 amino acids. The CDR3 here is CASSPVGGGALRDTQYF. The CDR3 DNA reads as TGTGCCAGCAGCCCGGTGGGCGGGGGGGCCTTAAGGGATACGCAGTATTTT.

This chain joins TRBV5-6 and TRBJ2-7, with TRBD2 matching over 15 bases. This CDR3 contains 17 residues. Germline V gene sequence: CDR1 SGHDT, CDR2 YYEEEE. V lost 4 bases to trimming and J lost 0 bases; unmatched junction nucleotides: 5. The CDR3 bases are TGTGCCAGCAGCACGGGACTAGCGGGAGGCCACTCCTACGAGCAGTACGTC. It yields the protein CASSTGLAGGHSYEQYV.

V usage is TRBV2 and J usage is TRBJ2-1, with a tentative D call TRBD2 (6 bases). V lost 5 bases and J 7 bases, leaving 15 bases between the germline ends. The length of the CDR3 is 14 residues. The germline CDR1 and CDR2 sequences are SNHLY and FYNNEI. CDR3 bases: TGTGCCAGCAGTTCTCCGGGACTTGTGAATGAGCAGTTCTTC. It specifies CASSSPGLVNEQFF.

The V call is TRBV21-1, the J call TRBJ1-2; the table calls TRBD1, which could not be checked here. TRBV21-1 is a pseudogene. This CDR3 is 16 amino acids long. CDR3 nucleotides: TGTGCCAGCAGCAAGGGACAGGGGGAGGGGAATTATGGCTACACCTTC. Translated, it gives CASSKGQGEGNYGYTF.

The chain is built from TRBV7-2 and TRBJ2-1, with 10 bases lining up with TRBD1. Germline CDR1 SGHTA, CDR2 FQGNSA. Losses at the gene ends were 5 bases for V and 7 bases for J; bases not matched to a gene: 8. The CDR3 is 15 residues long. The CDR3 DNA reads TGTGCCAGCAGCCCTAGACAGGGGGCTTGGAATGAGCAGTTCTTC. Translation: CASSPRQGAWNEQFF.

The genes are TRBV6-5 and TRBJ2-7, with 12 bases that match TRBD2. The junction had 7 bases not matched to a gene; V was cut back by 10 bases and J by 3 bases. Germline V gene lookup returns CDR1 MNHEY and CDR2 SVGAGI. This CDR3 spans 14 amino acids. In nucleotides, the CDR3 is TGTGCCACCTCGACTAGCGGGGGCTTCTACGAGCAGTACGTC. As protein: CATSTSGGFYEQYV.

This chain joins TRBV7-6 and TRBJ1-5; D might be TRBD1 (5 bases). Trimming shortened V by 10 bases and J by 3 bases, and 22 bases separated the two germline ends. Per the germline V gene, CDR1 is SGHVS and CDR2 is FNYEAQ. This CDR3 contains 16 residues. The CDR3 reads CATHRGRGPSNQPQHF. CDR3 bases: TGTGCCACCCACCGCGGGAGGGGCCCTTCCAATCAGCCCCAGCATTTT.

The genes are TRBV14 and TRBJ2-5; D is perhaps TRBD2 (5 bases). From germline, CDR1 is SGHDN and CDR2 FVKESK. The V gene lost 4 bases and the J gene lost 2 bases, with 14 bases spanning the gap. The CDR3 contains 15 residues. For the CDR3, the DNA is TGTGCCAGCAGCCTGGATTTAAGCGGTCAAGAGACCCAGTACTTC. Translating gives CASSLDLSGQETQYF. The full variable domain, its missing parts supplied by reference TRBV14 and TRBJ2-5, is EAGVTQFPSHSVIEKGQTVTLRCDPISGHDNLYWYRRVMGKEIKFLLHFVKESKQDESGMPNNRFLAERTGGTYSTLKVQPAELEDSGVYFCASSLDLSGQETQYFGPGTRLLVL.